This T cell receptor beta chain was observed in a study of cytomegalovirus exposure and HLA in healthy donors. Study context: Earlier sequencing of approximately 200 million T cells yielded 100 million to 120 million unique TCR beta sequences.

Researchers ran the PCR with 60 Vbeta and 13 Jbeta primers. Measured with immunoSEQ multiplex PCR; TCRdb has only the in-frame clones, and not every one. Among some 91,000 clones, roughly two thirds were seen once, and the ten largest hold 2% to 2.5%. The CDR3 extends over 13 amino acids. Germline V gene lookup returns CDR1 MGHRA and CDR2 YSYEKL. The V end lost 2 bases, the J end lost 12 bases, and 11 bases lay between the germline ends. Of note for this clone: Its antigen remains unidentified.

The study, taken as a whole, reports: Most TCR sequences were uncommon, yet certain public TCRs appeared in many donors.

The chain employs TRBV4-1 and TRBJ1-6; TRBD1 might be the D (6 bases). Specimen: PBMCs. This receptor was taken from a human donor in good health. The CDR3 nucleotides are TGCGCCAGCAGCCAAAGGACAGACGAACCCCTCCACTTT. As protein: CASSQRTDEPLHF.